One sample yielded the 19 T cell receptor beta chains listed below, sequenced in a study of T cell responses to AZD1222 COVID-19 vaccine. The table came from immunoSEQ multiplex PCR; TCRdb's copy has only in-frame clones and leaves some out. This sample yields approximately 100,000 clones, of which approximately 88% are seen a single time; roughly 22% belongs to the top ten. This specimen consisted of peripheral blood, obtained on day 0 of AZD1222 vaccination. These receptors were collected from an adult in good health.

The gene calls are TRBV27 and TRBJ1-2; D is unresolved. Trimming removed 4 bases from V and 0 bases from J, with 12 bases in between. Per germline, CDR1 MNHEY and CDR2 SMNVEV (reference sequence). The CDR3 is 15 residues long. CDR3 DNA: TGTGCCAGCAGTTCCCCCGGCGGATCTAACTATGGCTACACCTTC. Its translation is CASSSPGGSNYGYTF.

The chain is built from TRBV11-2 and TRBJ2-2; unclear D gene. Trimming stripped 0 bases from V and 1 base from J, with 6 bases between. This CDR3 is built from 15 residues. The germline V gene has CDR1 SGHAT and CDR2 FQNNGV. Here the CDR3 DNA reads TGTGCCAGCAGCTTAGATTATGGGAACACCGGGGAGCTGTTTTTT. Protein product: CASSLDYGNTGELFF.

The chain links TRBV3-1 (or the pseudogene TRBV3-2) to TRBJ1-5; no firm D call. CDR1 and CDR2 from the germline V gene are LGHDT and YNNKEL (reference sequence). V gave up 0 bases and J gave up 7 bases, with 7 bases separating them. This CDR3 is 13 amino acids long. The CDR3 sequence is CASSQDGRQPQHF. CDR3 nucleotide sequence: TGTGCCAGCAGCCAAGACGGGAGGCAGCCCCAGCATTTT.

Here the CDR3 reads CASLVRTGSLLVSGANVLTF. CDR3 bases: TGTGCCAGCCTAGTTCGGACAGGCTCCTTGCTGGTCTCTGGGGCCAACGTCCTGACTTTC. The chain carries TRBV24-1 and TRBJ2-6, with TRBD1 identical over 7 bases. With V trimmed by 11 bases and J by 0 bases, 21 bases remained unmatched. CDR3 length: 20 residues. Germline loops: CDR1 KGHDR, CDR2 SFDVKD.

V is TRBV29-1 and J is TRBJ1-1; 8 bases align to TRBD1. Germline-derived CDR1 and CDR2 are SQVTM and ANQGSEA. The CDR3 has 13 residues. V trimming: 0 bases; J trimming: 11 bases; junction bases outside the gene matches: 8. The CDR3, as DNA: TGCAGCGTTGAAGAGCGGACAGGGATGAGCGCTTTCTTT. Translation gives CSVEERTGMSAFF. The full variable domain, rest sourced from reference TRBV29-1 and TRBJ1-1, is SAVISQKPSRDICQRGTSLTIQCQVDSQVTMMFWYRQQPGQSLTLIATANQGSEATYESGFVIDKFPISRPNLTFSTLTVSNMSPEDSSIYLCSVEERTGMSAFFGQGTRLTVV.

This chain uses TRBV19 with TRBJ1-2, with TRBD1 matching 7 bases. CDR1 and CDR2 (germline): LNHDA, SQIVND (reference sequence). CDR3 size: 14 residues. J was trimmed by 4 bases and V by 5 bases; bases with no gene match: 7. The CDR3 sequence: CASSPQGVSYGYTF. The DNA for the CDR3 is TGTGCCAGTAGTCCCCAGGGGGTGAGCTATGGCTACACCTTC.

The rearrangement uses TRBV4-2 and TRBJ1-1; weak D call: TRBD1 (6 bases). There are 15 residues in the CDR3. CDR1 is LGHNA, CDR2 YNFKEQ, per germline. V lost 0 bases, J lost 4 bases, and 12 bases lay in between. DNA for the CDR3: TGTGCCAGCAGCCAAGAGACAGGCCGCCCCACTGAAGCTTTCTTT. The encoded protein is CASSQETGRPTEAFF.

V and J are TRBV30 and TRBJ1-4; TRBD1 matches at 9 bases. V gave up 8 bases and J gave up 0 bases; unmatched junction bases: 7. Germline CDR1 GTSNPN, CDR2 SVGIG (reference sequence). This CDR3 has 15 residues. The chain's CDR3 is CARGQGISTNEKLFF. CDR3 in DNA: TGTGCCCGGGGACAGGGAATCTCAACTAATGAAAAACTGTTTTTT. Filled out from reference TRBV30 and TRBJ1-4, the complete variable domain reads SQTIHQWPATLVQPVGSPLSLECTVEGTSNPNLYWYRQAAGRGLQLLFYSVGIGQISSEVPQNLSASRPQDRQFILSSKKLLLSDSGFYLCARGQGISTNEKLFFGSGTQLSVL.

The chain couples TRBV14 to TRBJ1-5, with D unresolved. The CDR3 runs 13 residues. V lost 1 base and J 7 bases, leaving 8 bases between the germline ends. Germline lookup yields CDR1 SGHDN and CDR2 FVKESK. The CDR3 DNA reads TGTGCCAGCAGCCAAGGAAGGTCCCAGCCCCAGCATTTT. Protein: CASSQGRSQPQHF.

J is TRBJ2-7 and V is TRBV27; 7 positions match TRBD1. Germline CDR1 reads MNHEY; CDR2 reads SMNVEV (reference sequence). The CDR3 sequence is 16 residues long. The V segment lost 5 bases and the J segment 4 bases; nucleotides outside the gene matches: 14. The CDR3, as DNA: TGTGCCAGCAGTAGCCGCACAGGGGTTAACCGTTACGAGCAGTACTTC. It specifies CASSSRTGVNRYEQYF.

This clone was observed once. The rearrangement joins TRBV10-3 to TRBJ1-5; a weak D match, TRBD1 (6 bases). With 6 bases removed from V and 4 bases from J, the gap between germline ends came to 10 bases. The CDR3 runs 13 residues. The V gene's germline CDR1 is ENHRY and CDR2 SYGVKD. CDR3 sequence (DNA): TGTGCCATCAGGAAGGGGGAAAATCAGCCCCAGCATTTT. This codes for CAIRKGENQPQHF.

The genes are TRBV4-3 and TRBJ2-7; D unclear. CDR1 is LGHNA, CDR2 YSLEER, per germline. This CDR3 has 15 residues. Trimming left V 1 base short and J 3 bases short, with 13 bases between. CDR3 in DNA: TGCGCCAGCAGCCAAGCCCTTTTTGGGGACTACGAGCAGTACTTC. Protein sequence: CASSQALFGDYEQYF.

This clone appeared once. V is TRBV7-9 and J is TRBJ1-1; no definite D call. CDR3 length: 14 residues. V was clipped by 5 bases and J by 8 bases, with 18 bases between them. CDR1 and CDR2 (germline): SEHNR, FQNEAQ (reference sequence). CDR3 DNA sequence: TGTGCCAGCAGCCGCCGAGGGCAGGAGGTAGAAGCTTTCTTT. This encodes CASSRRGQEVEAFF.

The chain joins TRBV9 to TRBJ1-2, with 8 bases fitting TRBD1. The CDR3 is made up of 15 amino acids. The V gene's germline CDR1 is SGDLS and CDR2 YYNGEE. The junction had 8 bases not matched to a gene; V was cut back by 3 bases and J by 4 bases. The CDR3 loop reads CASSAQQGTGYGYTF. DNA for the CDR3: TGTGCCAGCAGCGCCCAGCAGGGGACAGGCTATGGCTACACCTTC.

The J gene is TRBJ2-2, the V gene TRBV7-6; 8 nucleotides agree with TRBD2. CDR1 is SGHVS, CDR2 FNYEAQ, per germline. The CDR3 runs to 17 residues. V gave up 1 base and J gave up 6 bases; unmatched junction bases: 10. The CDR3 spells CASSLVSRGGPSGELFF. The CDR3 DNA sequence: TGTGCCAGCAGCTTAGTCTCACGGGGGGGCCCCTCCGGGGAGCTGTTTTTT.

The V gene is TRBV20-1, the J gene TRBJ1-2; no definite D call. The CDR3 is 14 amino acids. CDR1 and CDR2 from the germline V gene are DFQATT and SNEGSKA (reference sequence). Trimming cost V 3 bases and J 1 base, with 12 bases left between them. The CDR3 DNA follows: TGCAGTGCTAGTATCCCCAACCATAACTATGGCTACACCTTC. It translates to CSASIPNHNYGYTF.

The V gene is TRBV7-8, the J gene TRBJ2-3; tentatively, D is TRBD2 (5 bases). Trimming took off 4 bases at V and 1 base at J, with 12 bases between the two ends. CDR3 length: 15 amino acids. Germline V CDR1 and CDR2: SGHVS, FQNEAQ. CDR3 sequence (DNA): TGTGCCAGCAGCTCCGAGGGTATTGGCACAGATACGCAGTATTTT. Its protein is CASSSEGIGTDTQYF.

A few counts support this clone. The chain couples TRBV18 to TRBJ1-2, with 9 positions matching TRBD1. Germline assignment: CDR1 KGHSH and CDR2 LQKENI. The CDR3 totals 14 residues. The J segment lost 7 bases and the V segment lost 2 bases, leaving 5 bases of the junction unmatched. The CDR3 sequence is CASSPETGGVGYTF. CDR3 in DNA: TGTGCCAGCTCACCAGAGACAGGGGGAGTTGGCTACACCTTC. The full variable domain, with the rest looked up from reference TRBV18 and TRBJ1-2, is NAGVMQNPRHLVRRRGQEARLRCSPMKGHSHVYWYRQLPEEGLKFMVYLQKENIIDESGMPKERFSAEFPKEGPSILRIQQVVRGDSAAYFCASSPETGGVGYTFGSGTRLTVV.

The chain uses TRBV11-2 and TRBJ2-3; D is unclear. This CDR3 spans 12 amino acids. Germline V gene data show CDR1 as SGHAT and CDR2 as FQNNGV. With 1 base removed from V and 4 bases from J, the gap between germline ends came to 3 bases. The CDR3: CASSLVSDTQYF. CDR3 DNA sequence: TGTGCCAGCAGCTTAGTGTCAGATACGCAGTATTTT.